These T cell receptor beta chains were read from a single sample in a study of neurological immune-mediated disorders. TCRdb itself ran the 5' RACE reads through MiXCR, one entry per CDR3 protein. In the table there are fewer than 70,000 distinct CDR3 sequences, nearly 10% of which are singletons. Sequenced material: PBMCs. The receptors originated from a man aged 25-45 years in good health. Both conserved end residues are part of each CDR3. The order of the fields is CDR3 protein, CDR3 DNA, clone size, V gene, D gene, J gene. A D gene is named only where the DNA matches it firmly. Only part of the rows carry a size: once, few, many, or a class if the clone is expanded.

CASSQGTGVANEQFF	TGCGCCAGCAGCCAAGGGACGGGAGTTGCCAATGAGCAGTTCTTC	many	TRBV4-1	-	TRBJ2-1
CSARAGGGNEQYF	TGCAGTGCTCGTGCGGGGGGGGGAAACGAGCAGTACTTC	many	TRBV20-1	TRBD2	TRBJ2-7
CASNDSYGYTF	TGTGCCAGCAACGACAGCTATGGCTACACCTTC	many	TRBV3-1	-	TRBJ1-2
CASSPRQGVFYEQYF	TGTGCCAGCAGTCCCCGACAGGGGGTCTTCTACGAGCAGTACTTC	many	TRBV28	TRBD1	TRBJ2-7
CASSLDAASGTFNEQFF	TGCGCCAGCAGCTTGGACGCGGCTAGCGGGACCTTCAATGAGCAGTTCTTC	many	TRBV5-1	TRBD2	TRBJ2-1
CSATSGSWEQYF	TGCAGTGCTACTTCCGGGAGTTGGGAGCAGTACTTC	many	TRBV20-1	-	TRBJ2-7
CASSLAGVSRETQYF	TGCGCCAGCAGCTTGGCCGGGGTATCGCGGGAGACCCAGTACTTC	many	TRBV5-1	-	TRBJ2-5
CSAVEGEGTGELFF	TGCAGCGCCGTTGAGGGGGAAGGGACCGGGGAGCTGTTTTTT	many	TRBV20-1	-	TRBJ2-2
CASSYSIGRGEVPPSTDTQYF	TGTGCCAGCAGTTACTCGATCGGGCGGGGTGAGGTTCCCCCTAGCACAGATACGCAGTATTTT	few	TRBV6-5	-	TRBJ2-3
CASSGLGQADTQYF	TGCGCCAGCAGCGGTTTGGGTCAGGCAGATACGCAGTATTTT	-	TRBV5-1	-	TRBJ2-3
CASSPGQGAYEQYF	TGTGCCAGCAGTCCGGGACAGGGGGCCTACGAGCAGTACTTC	many	TRBV28	TRBD1	TRBJ2-7
CAISKKGGSPRSAPDTQYF	TGTGCCATCAGTAAAAAGGGCGGGAGCCCCCGGAGCGCCCCAGATACGCAGTATTTT	many	TRBV10-3	TRBD2	TRBJ2-3
CASSMGRGSEAFF	TGTGCCAGCAGCATGGGGCGGGGATCTGAAGCTTTCTTT	many	TRBV12-3/TRBV12-4	-	TRBJ1-1
CFSSLNSAIVQYF	TGCTTCAGCAGCTTGAATTCAGCGATCGTGCAGTATTTT	-	TRBV5-1	-	TRBJ2-3
CASNSGWASGRSGELFF	TGTGCCAGCAACTCCGGATGGGCTAGCGGGAGATCCGGGGAGCTGTTTTTT	many	TRBV12-3/TRBV12-4	TRBD2	TRBJ2-2
CASSFTGTRYYEQYF	TGTGCCAGCAGCTTCACCGGGACAAGGTACTACGAGCAGTACTTC	many	TRBV3-1	-	TRBJ2-7
CASSADLGSLHF	TGTGCCAGCAGCGCCGATTTAGGGAGTCTCCACTTT	many	TRBV12-3/TRBV12-4	-	TRBJ1-6
CSASRGLGPYEQYF	TGCAGTGCTAGCAGGGGACTAGGCCCCTACGAGCAGTACTTC	many	TRBV20-1	TRBD2	TRBJ2-7
CASSRDSYTGELFF	TGCGCCAGCAGCCGGGACTCTTACACCGGGGAGCTGTTTTTT	many	TRBV5-1	-	TRBJ2-2
CASSLLSSPGNTIYF	TGCGCCAGCAGCTTGTTATCCTCTCCTGGAAACACCATATATTTT	many	TRBV5-1	-	TRBJ1-3
CASSYGPDDENGYTF	TGTGCCAGCAGTTACGGCCCCGACGACGAGAATGGCTACACCTTC	few	TRBV6-5	-	TRBJ1-2
CASSSRSWTSGQETQYF	TGTGCCAGCAGCTCGCGATCGTGGACTAGCGGCCAAGAGACCCAGTACTTC	many	TRBV5-4	TRBD2	TRBJ2-5
CASRDSQHGNQPQHF	TGTGCCAGCAGGGACAGTCAACATGGCAATCAGCCCCAGCATTTT	few	TRBV10-3	TRBD1	TRBJ1-5
CASSLGQGTDEAFF	TGCGCCAGCAGCTTGGGTCAAGGGACCGATGAAGCTTTCTTT	many	TRBV5-1	-	TRBJ1-1
CASSPPGHGPEKLFF	TGTGCCAGCAGCCCCCCGGGACATGGGCCAGAAAAACTGTTTTTT	many	TRBV7-9	-	TRBJ1-4
CASSLEQGDEQYF	TGCGCCAGCAGCTTGGAGCAAGGAGACGAGCAGTACTTC	many	TRBV5-1	-	TRBJ2-7
CASSSHLAALAKNIQYF	TGTGCCAGCAGTTCGCATCTAGCGGCACTAGCCAAAAACATTCAGTACTTC	many	TRBV28	TRBD2	TRBJ2-4
CASSLGLANEQFF	TGTGCCAGCAGCCTGGGACTAGCTAATGAGCAGTTCTTC	many	TRBV7-3	TRBD2	TRBJ2-1
CSANYRDRVYNEQFF	TGCAGTGCCAATTACCGGGACAGGGTCTACAATGAGCAGTTCTTC	many	TRBV20-1	TRBD1	TRBJ2-1
CSARDPGGLDEAFF	TGCAGTGCTAGAGACCCCGGTGGGCTAGACGAAGCTTTCTTT	many	TRBV20-1	-	TRBJ1-1
CASRPGTSYHNEQFF	TGTGCCAGCAGGCCCGGGACTAGCTACCACAATGAGCAGTTCTTC	many	TRBV27	TRBD2	TRBJ2-1
CASSQTSGKGDTQYF	TGTGCCAGCAGTCAGACTAGCGGGAAGGGGGATACGCAGTATTTT	many	TRBV12-3/TRBV12-4	TRBD2	TRBJ2-3